This entry lists 30 T cell receptor beta chains sequenced from one sample in a study of cytomegalovirus exposure and HLA in healthy donors. The PCR was carried out with 60 Vbeta primers and 13 Jbeta primers. The data were produced by immunoSEQ multiplex PCR, yet TCRdb's version contains in-frame clones alone and is incomplete. This table holds about 130,000 clones, around three quarters found once. The sequencing input was PBMCs. Receptors were obtained from a female donor in good health and CMV-seronegative.

The chain employs TRBV11-2 and TRBJ2-3; weak D call: TRBD1 (5 bases). This CDR3 spans 15 amino acids. Germline loops: CDR1 SGHAT, CDR2 FQNNGV. With 6 bases removed from V and 1 base from J, the gap between germline ends came to 14 bases. The CDR3 DNA is TGTGCCAGCAGTAAAGGGGTTGTGGGCACAGATACGCAGTATTTT. Translated, it gives CASSKGVVGTDTQYF. The full variable domain, in which reference TRBV11-2 and TRBJ2-3 provide the parts outside the CDR3, is EAGVAQSPRYKIIEKRQSVAFWCNPISGHATLYWYQQILGQGPKLLIQFQNNGVVDDSQLPKDRFSAERLKGVDSTLKIQPAKLEDSAVYLCASSKGVVGTDTQYFGPGTRLTVL.

The genes are TRBV16 and TRBJ1-2; 7 nucleotides agree with TRBD1. The CDR3 totals 18 residues. V gave up 0 bases and J gave up 2 bases; unmatched junction bases: 12. Germline V gives CDR1 KGHSY, CDR2 FQNENV. CDR3 bases: TGTGCCAGCAGCCAATCCCCAACAGGGGTCGGGGCAAACTATGGCTACACCTTC. It codes for CASSQSPTGVGANYGYTF. Full variable domain (remainder filled in from reference TRBV16 and TRBJ1-2): GEEVAQTPKHLVRGEGQKAKLYCAPIKGHSYVFWYQQVLKNEFKFLISFQNENVFDETGMPKERFSAKCLPNSPCSLEIQATKLEDSAVYFCASSQSPTGVGANYGYTFGSGTRLTVV.

The rearrangement joins TRBV18 to TRBJ2-7; D is unclear. CDR1 KGHSH and CDR2 LQKENI come from the germline V gene. The V and J ends lost 1 base and 1 base respectively, with 17 bases between them. There are 17 residues in the CDR3. CDR3 in amino acids: CASSPRPVGTPSYEQYF. The DNA of the CDR3 is TGTGCCAGCTCACCACGTCCCGTGGGCACTCCATCCTACGAGCAGTACTTC.

This chain joins TRBV28 and TRBJ1-3, with D hard to call. The CDR3 covers 16 residues. V lost 3 bases and J lost 1, with 13 bases in between. CDR1 MDHEN and CDR2 SYDVKM come from the germline V gene. CDR3 sequence reads: CASSFAGVRSGNTIYF. CDR3 sequence (DNA): TGTGCCAGCAGTTTCGCGGGAGTTAGGTCTGGAAACACCATATATTTT.

This chain joins TRBV10-1 and TRBJ2-2; no reliable D call. CDR1 and CDR2 from the germline V gene are WNHNN and SYGVQD (reference sequence). There are 14 residues in the CDR3. Trimming stripped 2 bases from V and 7 bases from J, with 11 bases between. DNA of the CDR3: TGCGCCAGCAGTGAGGGCAGGTTGGACGGGGAGCTGTTTTTT. Protein product: CASSEGRLDGELFF.

The V gene is TRBV18, the J gene TRBJ1-4; 7 bases fit TRBD1. The CDR3 spans 19 residues. Germline V lookup: CDR1 KGHSH, CDR2 LQKENI. The ends lost 3 bases at V and 3 bases at J; junction bases unmatched: 16. The CDR3 protein is CASSPPGQPRLGANEKLFF. For the CDR3, the DNA is TGTGCCAGCTCACCGCCGGGACAGCCTAGGTTGGGGGCTAATGAAAAACTGTTTTTT.

This clone was seen just once. The chain couples TRBV7-6 to TRBJ2-3, with D possibly matching TRBD2 (6 bases). CDR1 SGHVS and CDR2 FNYEAQ come from the germline V gene. Deletions cut 1 base from V and 1 base from J, with 9 bases between. The CDR3 has 15 residues. DNA for the CDR3: TGTGCCAGCAGCTTAGAATCTAGCGGCACAGATACGCAGTATTTT. The encoded protein is CASSLESSGTDTQYF. Complete variable domain (other parts from reference TRBV7-6 and TRBJ2-3): GAGVSQSPRYKVTKRGQDVALRCDPISGHVSLYWYRQALGQGPEFLTYFNYEAQQDKSGLPNDRFSAERPEGSISTLTIQRTEQRDSAMYRCASSLESSGTDTQYFGPGTRLTVL.

This clone was observed a handful of times. V is TRBV2 and J is TRBJ2-7, with D perhaps TRBD2 (5 bases). CDR1 and CDR2 (germline): SNHLY, FYNNEI. The CDR3 runs to 17 residues. The V end was cut by 0 bases, the J end by 0 bases, with 15 bases between. The CDR3 sequence: CASSEASADLSSYEQYF. The CDR3, as DNA: TGTGCCAGCAGTGAAGCATCAGCGGACCTAAGCTCCTACGAGCAGTACTTC.

The chain couples TRBV10-3 to TRBJ2-2, with TRBD2 as a possible D gene (5 bases). The germline V gene has CDR1 ENHRY and CDR2 SYGVKD. The CDR3 has 17 residues. V was clipped by 2 bases and J by 2 bases, with 15 bases between them. CDR3 bases: TGTGCCATCAGTGAGGCACCCGCCGGACTTAACACCGGGGAGCTGTTTTTT. As protein: CAISEAPAGLNTGELFF.

The chain combines TRBV11-1 with TRBJ2-3, with 12 bases matching TRBD1. There are 15 residues in the CDR3. The V gene's germline CDR1 is SGHAT and CDR2 FQDESV (reference sequence). Germline trimming cut 4 bases from V and 5 bases from J; bases unmatched to any gene: 4. The CDR3, as DNA: TGTGCCAGCAGCTCGGGACAGGGGGCAGTAGATACGCAGTATTTT. Amino acid sequence: CASSSGQGAVDTQYF.

This chain links TRBV11-2 with TRBJ2-4; 8 nucleotides line up with TRBD2. V shed 7 bases, J shed 7 bases, and the junction held 9 bases outside the gene matches. The CDR3 sequence is 14 residues long. Germline loops: CDR1 SGHAT, CDR2 FQNNGV. The CDR3 bases are TGTGCCAGCACTATGCGGGGGGCTGGGAACATTCAGTACTTC. It yields the protein CASTMRGAGNIQYF.

This sequence joins TRBV5-8 and TRBJ2-1; 8 nucleotides match TRBD2. V lost 4 bases and J lost 0; bases outside the gene matches: 12. The germline gives CDR1 SGHTS, CDR2 YDEGEE. This CDR3 is 18 amino acids long. CDR3 sequence reads: CASSVGWTSRSSYNEQFF. CDR3 nucleotides: TGTGCCAGCAGCGTAGGATGGACTAGCAGGAGCTCCTACAATGAGCAGTTCTTC.

The chain links TRBV10-2 to TRBJ1-5; D gene unclear. V was cut by 3 bases and J by 1 base, with 10 bases left in between. The CDR3 totals 15 residues. Germline assignment: CDR1 WSHSY and CDR2 SAAADI. In nucleotides, the CDR3 is TGCGCCAGCAGTGACCCCGCCGGGAGCAATCAGCCCCAGCATTTT. Translation gives CASSDPAGSNQPQHF.

The chain combines TRBV7-9 with TRBJ2-7; possible D gene TRBD2, 5 bases. V was clipped by 3 bases and J by 5 bases, with 11 bases between them. CDR3 length equals 13 residues. CDR1 and CDR2 from the germline V gene are SEHNR and FQNEAQ (reference sequence). Here the CDR3 DNA reads TGTGCCAGCAGCTTTGCTGGGAGCCACGAGCAGTACTTC. Translation: CASSFAGSHEQYF.

The rearrangement uses TRBV5-1 and TRBJ1-2, with TRBD1 identical over 11 bases. The junction had 7 bases not matched to a gene; V was cut back by 0 bases and J by 6 bases. CDR3 length: 16 residues. CDR1 is SGHRS and CDR2 is YFSETQ in the germline V gene. CDR3: CASSLAGDRGSDGYTF. CDR3 bases: TGCGCCAGCAGCTTGGCCGGGGACAGGGGGTCGGATGGCTACACCTTC. The full variable domain, rest sourced from reference TRBV5-1 and TRBJ1-2, is KAGVTQTPRYLIKTRGQQVTLSCSPISGHRSVSWYQQTPGQGLQFLFEYFSETQRNKGNFPGRFSGRQFSNSRSEMNVSTLELGDSALYLCASSLAGDRGSDGYTFGSGTRLTVV.

CDR3 sequence reads: CASSLAGANTEAFF. CDR3 nucleotides: TGTGCCAGCAGTTTAGCGGGAGCGAACACTGAAGCTTTCTTT. The chain couples TRBV27 to TRBJ1-1; D is unclear. This CDR3 spans 14 amino acids. V lost 2 bases and J lost 1, with 8 bases in between. Germline V lookup: CDR1 MNHEY, CDR2 SMNVEV (reference sequence).

This chain's CDR3 is CASSSAGTGWYEQYF. CDR3 bases: TGTGCCAGCAGTTCCGCCGGGACAGGGTGGTACGAGCAGTACTTC. The genes are TRBV6-5 and TRBJ2-7; TRBD1 matches 9 bases. With 4 bases clipped from V and 4 bases from J, the junction kept 8 bases outside the gene matches. The CDR3 has 15 amino acids. Germline V lookup: CDR1 MNHEY, CDR2 SVGAGI.

The chain is built from TRBV6-1 and TRBJ2-5, with 7 bases aligning to TRBD1. CDR3 length: 13 residues. V lost 6 bases and J lost 3; bases outside the gene matches: 4. The germline V gene encodes CDR1 MNHNS and CDR2 SASEGT. The CDR3 DNA is TGTGCCAGCAGCATTGGACAGGAAGAGACCCAGTACTTC. It encodes CASSIGQEETQYF.

The CDR3: CASSQAVRGYEQYF. The DNA for the CDR3 is TGCGCCAGCAGCCAAGCTGTCCGCGGCTACGAGCAGTACTTC. This chain joins TRBV4-1 and TRBJ2-7, with D unclear. The CDR3 loop spans 14 amino acids. V lost 1 base, J lost 3 bases, and 10 bases lay in between. Looked up from germline, CDR1 is MGHRA and CDR2 is YSYEKL.

The chain recombines TRBV9 with TRBJ1-6; TRBD1 agrees at 7 bases. The germline CDR1 and CDR2 sequences are SGDLS and YYNGEE. V shed 3 bases, J shed 14 bases, and the junction held 8 bases outside the gene matches. The CDR3 extends over 13 amino acids. In DNA form, the CDR3 reads TGTGCCAGCAGCGGACGCCAGGGGGTCACCCTCCACTTT. Its translation is CASSGRQGVTLHF. The full variable domain, in which reference TRBV9 and TRBJ1-6 provide the parts outside the CDR3, is DSGVTQTPKHLITATGQRVTLRCSPRSGDLSVYWYQQSLDQGLQFLIQYYNGEERAKGNILERFSAQQFPDLHSELNLSSLELGDSALYFCASSGRQGVTLHFGNGTRLTVT.

This chain uses TRBV9 with TRBJ2-3; D gene unclear. In germline, CDR1 is SGDLS, CDR2 YYNGEE. V was shortened by 0 bases and J by 2 bases, with 4 bases between the two germline ends. The CDR3 totals 13 residues. CDR3 in DNA: TGTGCCAGCAGCGTAGATCTCACAGATACGCAGTATTTT. This sequence encodes CASSVDLTDTQYF.

This clone has a handful of counts. The CDR3 loop is CAWTRSSYNSPLHF. The DNA of the CDR3 is TGTGCCTGGACTAGGAGCTCCTATAATTCACCCCTCCACTTT. The genes are TRBV30 and TRBJ1-6, with unresolved D. V dropped 4 bases and J dropped 0 bases, with 7 bases sitting between them. CDR3 length: 14 amino acids. Per the germline V gene, CDR1 is GTSNPN and CDR2 is SVGIG (reference sequence).

J is TRBJ2-7 and V is TRBV6-1; the match to TRBD1 covers 8 bases. V lost 0 bases, J lost 3 bases, and 4 bases stayed unmatched. The CDR3 is made up of 15 amino acids. Germline V gives CDR1 MNHNS, CDR2 SASEGT. CDR3 bases: TGTGCCAGCAGTGAAGCGACAGGGGCGGTCTACGAGCAGTACTTC. Its protein is CASSEATGAVYEQYF.

The chain carries TRBV10-1 and TRBJ1-1, with a possible D match to TRBD1 (5 bases). V lost 6 bases and J lost 1, with 18 bases in between. Per germline, CDR1 WNHNN and CDR2 SYGVQD (reference sequence). The CDR3 spans 16 residues. CDR3 region: CASSPERGRGNTEAFF. The CDR3, as DNA: TGCGCCAGCAGCCCCGAGAGAGGAAGGGGGAACACTGAAGCTTTCTTT.

The rearrangement links TRBV19 to TRBJ2-3, with 8 bases fitting TRBD2. V lost 5 bases, J lost 0 bases, and 7 bases stayed unmatched. Germline V gene sequence: CDR1 LNHDA, CDR2 SQIVND (reference sequence). CDR3 length equals 16 residues. This CDR3 is CASSAALAASTDTQYF. The CDR3 DNA follows: TGTGCCAGTAGTGCCGCACTAGCGGCTAGCACAGATACGCAGTATTTT.

V and J are TRBV28 and TRBJ2-1, with D perhaps matching TRBD1 (6 bases). The CDR3 contains 15 residues. V dropped 8 bases and J dropped 6 bases, with 20 bases sitting between them. Germline lookup yields CDR1 MDHEN and CDR2 SYDVKM. CDR3 protein: CASSRGRQVSNEQFF. CDR3 in DNA: TGTGCCAGCTCCAGGGGCAGGCAGGTGAGCAATGAGCAGTTCTTC.

The chain links TRBV7-9 to TRBJ2-3; 12 bases match TRBD2. Germline V gene data show CDR1 as SEHNR and CDR2 as FQNEAQ (reference sequence). With 7 bases clipped from V and 2 bases from J, the junction kept 7 bases outside the gene matches. This CDR3 spans 16 amino acids. CDR3 sequence reads: CASTKTSGRFTDTQYF. The CDR3 nucleotides read TGTGCCAGCACCAAGACTAGCGGGAGATTCACAGATACGCAGTATTTT.

The chain carries TRBV29-1 and TRBJ2-5; 12 bases align to TRBD2. This CDR3 is 17 amino acids long. The germline CDR1 and CDR2 sequences are SQVTM and ANQGSEA. The ends lost 1 base at V and 1 base at J; junction bases unmatched: 7. The CDR3 spells CSVEGLAGEGTQETQYF. CDR3 sequence (DNA): TGCAGCGTTGAAGGACTAGCGGGAGAGGGGACCCAAGAGACCCAGTACTTC.

The J gene is TRBJ1-5, the V gene TRBV18; 9 bases line up with TRBD1. The CDR3 sequence is 16 residues long. The junction had 7 bases not matched to a gene; V was cut back by 3 bases and J by 4 bases. Germline lookup yields CDR1 KGHSH and CDR2 LQKENI. CDR3 amino acids: CASSPETGGQNQPQHF. The CDR3 DNA reads as TGTGCCAGCTCACCTGAGACAGGGGGACAAAATCAGCCCCAGCATTTT.

The chain employs TRBV13 and TRBJ1-5; D remains ambiguous. The CDR3 extends over 13 amino acids. Per the germline V gene, CDR1 is PRHDT and CDR2 is FYEKMQ (reference sequence). The V and J ends lost 2 bases and 6 bases respectively, with 8 bases between them. The CDR3 is CASSLRRGQPQHF. The CDR3 nucleotides are TGTGCCAGCAGCTTACGGCGGGGTCAGCCCCAGCATTTT.